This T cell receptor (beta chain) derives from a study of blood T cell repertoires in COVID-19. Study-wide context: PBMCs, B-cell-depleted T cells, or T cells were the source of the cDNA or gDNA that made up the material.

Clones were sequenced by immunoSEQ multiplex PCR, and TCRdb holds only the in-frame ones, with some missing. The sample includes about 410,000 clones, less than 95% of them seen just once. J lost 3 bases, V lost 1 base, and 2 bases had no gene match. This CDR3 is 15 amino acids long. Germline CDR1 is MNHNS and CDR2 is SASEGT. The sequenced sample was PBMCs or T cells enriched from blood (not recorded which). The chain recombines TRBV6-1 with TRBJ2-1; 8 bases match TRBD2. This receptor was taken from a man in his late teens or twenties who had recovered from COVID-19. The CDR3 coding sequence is TGTGCCAGCAGTGAAGATGGGACTAGCTACAATGAGCAGTTCTTC. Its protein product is CASSEDGTSYNEQFF.